This is a list of T cell receptor beta chains from one sample in a study of blood T cells in healthy people across ages. MiXCR was run by TCRdb on the 5' RACE reads, yielding one entry per CDR3 protein. The sample lists 1.5 million to 2 million distinct CDR3 sequences; 28% were seen once. Sample: blood. The source of these receptors is a woman between 25 and 40 years old in good health. The CDR3 runs from the conserved cysteine through the conserved F or W. The order of the fields is V gene, J gene, D gene, clone size, CDR3 protein, CDR3 DNA. The D gene is left open where the match is weak. Clone size appears in some rows only: once, few, many, or a class for an expanded clone.

TRBV12-5	TRBJ2-1	-	few	CASGLADWGNEQFF	TGTGCTAGTGGTTTGGCCGACTGGGGGAATGAGCAGTTCTTC
TRBV10-3	TRBJ1-3	-	-	CAISEGQSSGNTIYF	TGTGCCATCAGTGAGGGACAGTCCTCTGGAAACACCATATATTTT
TRBV2	TRBJ1-6	-	-	CASSEEDGYNSPLHF	TGTGCCAGCAGTGAAGAAGACGGCTATAATTCACCCCTCCACTTT
TRBV20-1	TRBJ2-3	-	many	CSAMVADTQYF	TGCAGTGCTATGGTCGCAGATACGCAGTATTTT
TRBV12-3/TRBV12-4	TRBJ2-7	TRBD2	many	CASSSSGSLFYEQYF	TGTGCCAGCAGTTCAAGCGGGAGCCTCTTCTACGAGCAGTACTTC
TRBV29-1	TRBJ1-6	-	few	CSVRDSLSPLHF	TGCAGCGTTCGGGACTCCCTCTCACCCCTCCACTTT
TRBV18	TRBJ1-1	-	-	CASSPSISPTEAFF	TGTGCCAGCTCACCATCCATTAGTCCCACTGAAGCTTTCTTT
TRBV6-2/TRBV6-3	TRBJ2-7	-	-	CASNHPPEAYEQYF	TGTGCCAGCAATCATCCCCCCGAGGCCTACGAGCAGTACTTC
TRBV7-9	TRBJ1-3	-	few	CASSSRRAYSGNTIYF	TGTGCCAGCAGCTCAAGACGGGCCTACTCTGGAAACACCATATATTTT
TRBV2	TRBJ1-2	-	-	CASSQLNSVNHGYTF	TGTGCCAGCAGCCAACTTAATTCCGTTAACCATGGCTACACCTTC
TRBV20-1	TRBJ2-7	TRBD2	many	CSASPGLAGEQYF	TGCAGTGCTAGCCCCGGACTAGCGGGTGAGCAGTACTTC
TRBV14	TRBJ2-1	TRBD2	-	CASSQGRLGSGSEEQFF	TGTGCCAGCAGCCAAGGCAGACTCGGTAGCGGGAGTGAGGAGCAGTTCTTC
TRBV11-2	TRBJ2-4	TRBD1	-	CASSSEGTGADTQYF	TGTGCCAGCAGCTCAGAAGGGACAGGGGCGGACACTCAGTACTTC
TRBV5-1	TRBJ2-1	-	many	CASSLESGSSYNEQFF	TGCGCCAGCAGCTTGGAGAGCGGAAGCTCCTACAATGAGCAGTTCTTC
TRBV20-1	TRBJ2-5	TRBD1	many	CSAGQGWGETQYF	TGCAGTGCTGGACAGGGATGGGGAGAGACCCAGTACTTC
TRBV7-2	TRBJ2-5	TRBD2	-	CASSFWREGRETQYF	TGTGCCAGCAGCTTTTGGCGGGAGGGCCGGGAGACCCAGTACTTC
TRBV20-1	TRBJ1-5	-	few	CSARPRGVYQPQHF	TGCAGTGCTAGACCCCGAGGGGTTTATCAGCCCCAGCATTTT
TRBV24-1	TRBJ2-1	TRBD2	-	CATSVPGLAGDEQFF	TGTGCCACCAGTGTCCCGGGACTAGCGGGAGATGAGCAGTTCTTC
TRBV29-1	TRBJ2-7	-	many	CSVGGLSYEQYF	TGCAGCGTTGGGGGGCTTTCCTACGAGCAGTACTTC
TRBV4-3	TRBJ2-1	TRBD2	-	CASSQDILAGTRTRNEQFF	TGCGCCAGCAGCCAAGATATCCTAGCGGGAACCAGGACTCGGAATGAGCAGTTCTTC
TRBV9	TRBJ1-1	-	few	CASSVRGGDTEAFF	TGTGCCAGCAGCGTACGGGGGGGCGACACTGAAGCTTTCTTT
TRBV12-3/TRBV12-4	TRBJ1-6	TRBD1	-	CASRILGDRGNSPLHF	TGTGCCAGCAGGATTCTTGGGGACAGGGGGAATTCACCCCTCCACTTT
TRBV7-9	TRBJ2-7	TRBD2	few	CASNMGTSAYEQYF	TGTGCCAGCAACATGGGGACTAGCGCCTACGAGCAGTACTTC
TRBV6-2/TRBV6-3	TRBJ2-5	-	few	CASSYPKRQQETQYF	TGTGCCAGCAGTTACCCTAAACGACAGCAAGAGACCCAGTACTTC
TRBV20-1	TRBJ2-2	-	few	CSVNGRKSGGELFF	TGCAGTGTTAATGGACGAAAAAGTGGCGGGGAGCTGTTTTTT
TRBV27	TRBJ2-4	-	-	CASSFRTDVYNEQYF	TGTGCCAGCAGTTTCCGGACAGACGTGTACAATGAGCAGTACTTC
TRBV5-1	TRBJ2-6	-	-	CASSPHVGGLRANVRTF	TGCGCCAGCAGCCCCCACGTAGGAGGGCTCAGGGCCAACGTCCGGACTTTC
TRBV5-1	TRBJ2-3	TRBD1	few	CASSRTGEGDTQYF	TGCGCCAGCAGCCGGACAGGGGAGGGAGATACGCAGTATTTT
TRBV20-1	TRBJ2-7	TRBD2	-	CSAKLGTSGSYEQYF	TGCAGTGCTAAGTTGGGGACTAGCGGGTCATACGAGCAGTACTTC
TRBV14	TRBJ1-2	-	few	CASSQDWGNVNYGYTF	TGTGCCAGCAGCCAAGATTGGGGTAACGTTAACTATGGCTACACCTTC
TRBV12-3/TRBV12-4	TRBJ1-2	-	-	CASRGGSHYGYTF	TGTGCCAGCAGAGGGGGATCACACTATGGCTACACCTTC
TRBV29-1	TRBJ2-1	TRBD1	-	CSVEDRIGSYNEQFF	TGCAGCGTTGAGGACAGGATCGGCTCCTACAATGAGCAGTTCTTC
TRBV29-1	TRBJ2-6	-	-	CSVSRVSGADVLTF	TGCAGCGTCAGCCGGGTATCCGGGGCCGACGTCCTGACTTTC
TRBV29-1	TRBJ1-1	-	many	CSVAPTGEAFF	TGCAGCGTTGCCCCGACGGGGGAAGCTTTCTTT
TRBV6-5	TRBJ2-7	-	many	CASRRGYEQYF	TGTGCCAGCAGGAGAGGCTACGAGCAGTACTTC